These T cell receptor beta chains were read from a single sample in a study of cytomegalovirus exposure and HLA in healthy donors. Produced via immunoSEQ multiplex PCR; TCRdb's table is partial and in-frame only. The table for this sample gives some 39,000 clones. The sample was PBMCs. The receptors were sampled from a man between 25 and 39 years old in good health and CMV-seronegative. Each CDR3 is given with its conserved first and last residue.

V gene | CDR3 protein
TRBV7-2 | CASSSGTGVVYEQYF
TRBV4-2 | CASSQERAPYNEQFF
TRBV5-1 | CASSLPPFRDNEQFF
TRBV30 | CASSLTTGETQYF
TRBV5-1 | CASSLDPGKISYEQYF
TRBV4-3 | CASSQGVGRGGYEQYF
TRBV12-5 | CASGGGGGNQPQHF
TRBV15 | CATSNRQGISSPLHF
TRBV11-2 | CASRLGQADQGTQYF
TRBV9 | CASSVGDSDTPLHF
TRBV12-5 | CASGLGHRVDTEAFF
TRBV4-1 | CASSHTDLFVSYEQYF
TRBV15 | CATSGGYRGGLGTDTQYF